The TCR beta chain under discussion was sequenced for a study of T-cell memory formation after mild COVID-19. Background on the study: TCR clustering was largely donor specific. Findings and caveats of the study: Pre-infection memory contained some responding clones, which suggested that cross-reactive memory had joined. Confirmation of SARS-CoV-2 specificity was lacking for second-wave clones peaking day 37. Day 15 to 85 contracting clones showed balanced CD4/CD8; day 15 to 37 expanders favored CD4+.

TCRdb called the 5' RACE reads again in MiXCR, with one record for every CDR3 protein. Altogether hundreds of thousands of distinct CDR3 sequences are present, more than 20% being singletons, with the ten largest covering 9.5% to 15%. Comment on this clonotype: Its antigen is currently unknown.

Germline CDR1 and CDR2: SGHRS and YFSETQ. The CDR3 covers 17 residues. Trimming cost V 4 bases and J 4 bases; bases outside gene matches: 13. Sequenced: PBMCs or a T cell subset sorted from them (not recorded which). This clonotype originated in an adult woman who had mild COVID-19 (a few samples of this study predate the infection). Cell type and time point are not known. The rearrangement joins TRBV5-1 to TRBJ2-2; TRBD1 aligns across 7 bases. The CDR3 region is CASSHARQGLGTGELFF. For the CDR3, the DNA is TGCGCCAGCAGCCACGCTCGACAGGGCCTCGGCACCGGGGAGCTGTTTTTT.